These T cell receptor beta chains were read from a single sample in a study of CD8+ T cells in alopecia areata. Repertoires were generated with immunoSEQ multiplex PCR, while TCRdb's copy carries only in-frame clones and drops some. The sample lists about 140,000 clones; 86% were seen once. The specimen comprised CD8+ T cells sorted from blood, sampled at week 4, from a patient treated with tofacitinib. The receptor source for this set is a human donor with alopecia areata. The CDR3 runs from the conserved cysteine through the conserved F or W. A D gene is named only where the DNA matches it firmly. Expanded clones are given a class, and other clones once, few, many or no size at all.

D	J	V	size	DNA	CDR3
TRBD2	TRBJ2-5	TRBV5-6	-	TGTGCCAGCAGCGCGGGGACTAGCGGACAAGAGACCCAGTACTTC	CASSAGTSGQETQYF
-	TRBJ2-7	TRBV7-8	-	TGTGCCAGCAGCTTAGAAAATGGGGACTCGAGGGAAGAGCAGTACTTC	CASSLENGDSREEQYF
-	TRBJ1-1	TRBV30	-	TGTGCCTGGAGCCCGGGCACTGAAGCTTTCTTT	CAWSPGTEAFF
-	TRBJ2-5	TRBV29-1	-	TGCAGCGTTGAAATAGGGCCCGCAGAGACCCAGTACTTC	CSVEIGPAETQYF
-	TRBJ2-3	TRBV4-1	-	TGCGCCAGCAGCCAACCTAGCAGGATGGATACGCAGTATTTT	CASSQPSRMDTQYF
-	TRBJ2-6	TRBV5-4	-	TGTGCCAGCAGCTCCCAACATCTAGACAGCGTCTCTGGGGCCAACGTCCTGACTTTC	CASSSQHLDSVSGANVLTF
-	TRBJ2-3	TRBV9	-	TGTGCCAGCAGCGTAGGGGGCGACCCCGGCAGCTTT	CASSVGGDPGSF
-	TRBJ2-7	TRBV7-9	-	TGTGCCAGCAGCTTAGATGCTCTCGAGCAGTACTTC	CASSLDALEQYF
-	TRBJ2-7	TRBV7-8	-	TGTGCCAGCAGCTCCACTGGGGCTGACGAGCAGTACTTC	CASSSTGADEQYF
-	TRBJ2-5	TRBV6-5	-	TGTGCCAGCAGTTACCCGCTAGCGGAGACCCAGTACTTC	CASSYPLAETQYF
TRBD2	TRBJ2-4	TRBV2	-	TGTGCCAGCAGTGAAGTCGGGGGGTCAAACATTCAGTACTTC	CASSEVGGSNIQYF
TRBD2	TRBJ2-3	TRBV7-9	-	TGTGCCAGCAGCTCCGGACTAGCGGGGCGGGAGGATACGCAGTATTTT	CASSSGLAGREDTQYF
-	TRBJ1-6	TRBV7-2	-	TGTGCCAGCAGCATCGGACCTCTGGGTTCACCCCTCCACTTT	CASSIGPLGSPLHF
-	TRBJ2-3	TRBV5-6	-	TGTGCCAGCAGCTTGTGGGGGGGCACAGATACGCAGTATTTT	CASSLWGGTDTQYF
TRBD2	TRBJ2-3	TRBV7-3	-	TGTGCCAGCAGTTCTAGCGGGCTCACAGATACGCAGTATTTT	CASSSSGLTDTQYF
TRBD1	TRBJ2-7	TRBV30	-	TGTGCCTGGAGTCACGGGACAGGGGTCTACGAGCAGTACTTC	CAWSHGTGVYEQYF
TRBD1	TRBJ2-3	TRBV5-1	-	TGCGCCAGCAGCTCAGGACAGGGATACACAGATACGCAGTATTTT	CASSSGQGYTDTQYF
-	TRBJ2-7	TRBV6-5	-	TGTGCCAGCAGTTCTCGTTACAGGGAATTCGGAGAGCAGTATTTC	CASSSRYREFGEQYF
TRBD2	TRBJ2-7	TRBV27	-	TGTGCCAGCAGTTCGGGACTTGGCGGGAGGTTGTACGAGCAGTACTTC	CASSSGLGGRLYEQYF
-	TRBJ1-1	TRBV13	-	TGTGCCAGCAGCTTAGGAGGCAGGGCTACTGAAGCTTTCTTT	CASSLGGRATEAFF
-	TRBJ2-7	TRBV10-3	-	TGTGCCATCAGGCACGGGCCCCTATTTGAGGAGCAGTACTTC	CAIRHGPLFEEQYF
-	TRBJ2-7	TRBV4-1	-	TGCGCCAGCAGCCAAGAGGGGCTCGGCAGATACGAGCAGTACTTC	CASSQEGLGRYEQYF
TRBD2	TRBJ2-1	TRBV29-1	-	TGCAGCGTTGAGACTAGCGGCTCCTACAATGAGCAGTTCTTC	CSVETSGSYNEQFF
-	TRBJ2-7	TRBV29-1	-	TGCAGCGCTCTAGAAGAGAGCTCCTACGAGCAGTACTTC	CSALEESSYEQYF
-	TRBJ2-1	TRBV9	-	TGTGCCAGCAGCGTAGGGGTATATGTCAAGCTCTACAATGAGCAGTTCTTC	CASSVGVYVKLYNEQFF
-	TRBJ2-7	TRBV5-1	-	TGCGCCAGCAGCTCTCCGTCCTACGAGCAGTACTTC	CASSSPSYEQYF
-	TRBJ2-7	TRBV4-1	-	TGCGCCAGCAGCCAAGCGGCACCCTCCTACGAGCAGTACTTC	CASSQAAPSYEQYF
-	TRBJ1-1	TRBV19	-	TGTGCCAGTAGTATTACGGCAGACCGACTGAACACTGAAGCTTTCTTT	CASSITADRLNTEAFF
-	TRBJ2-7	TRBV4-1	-	TGCGCCAGCAGCCAACGCACTGGCTCCTACGAGCAGTACTTC	CASSQRTGSYEQYF
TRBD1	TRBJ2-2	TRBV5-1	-	TGCGCCAGCAGCCAGGGACAGGGGAGTACCGGGGAGCTGTTTTTT	CASSQGQGSTGELFF
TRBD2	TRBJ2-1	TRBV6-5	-	TGTGCCAGCAGTTACGGTCGGCTAGCGGAGCACAATGAGCAGTTCTTC	CASSYGRLAEHNEQFF
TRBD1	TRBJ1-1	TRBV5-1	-	TGCGCCAGCAGCGTTGGGACAGGGAATACTGAAGCTTTCTTT	CASSVGTGNTEAFF
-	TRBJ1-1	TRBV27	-	-	CASSSGQGMNTEAFF
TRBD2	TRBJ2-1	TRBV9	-	TGTGCCAGCAGCGCACCACTAGCGGGGGGGAACATTGGTGAGCAGTTCTTC	CASSAPLAGGNIGEQFF
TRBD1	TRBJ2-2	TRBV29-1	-	TGCAGCTTCCGACAGGGGGTGAACACCGGGGAGCTGTTTTTT	CSFRQGVNTGELFF
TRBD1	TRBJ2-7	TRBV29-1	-	TGCAGCGTTGAATATCCGGGACAGGGGGCCTGGGAGCAGTACTTC	CSVEYPGQGAWEQYF
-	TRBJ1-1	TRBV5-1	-	TGCGCCAGCAGCTTGGGATGGGAGGGCACTGAAGCTTTCTTT	CASSLGWEGTEAFF
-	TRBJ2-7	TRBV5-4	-	TGTGCCAGCAGCTTAGCAGGGACCTACGAGCAGTACTTC	CASSLAGTYEQYF
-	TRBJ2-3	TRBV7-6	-	TGTGCCAGCAGCCCGGTGAGGGGAGATACGCAGTATTTT	CASSPVRGDTQYF
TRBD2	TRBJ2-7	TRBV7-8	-	TGTGCCAGCAGTCCGGGGGGGCTCGAGCAGTACTTC	CASSPGGLEQYF
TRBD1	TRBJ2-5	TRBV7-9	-	TGTGCCAGCAGCTCCCCCAAAAGGGACAGGGGGACGGAGGAGACCCAGTACTTC	CASSSPKRDRGTEETQYF
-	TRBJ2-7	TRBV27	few	TGTGCCAGCAGAACCGGGACCGATCCCTACGAGCAGTACTTC	CASRTGTDPYEQYF
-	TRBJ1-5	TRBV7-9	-	TGTGCCAGCAGCTTAAATGTGGGCAGCAATCAGCCCCAGCATTTT	CASSLNVGSNQPQHF
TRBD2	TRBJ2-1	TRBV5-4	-	TGTGCCAGCAGCGGTGGACTAGCGGGAGAAGGGGTGAATGAGCAGTTCTTC	CASSGGLAGEGVNEQFF
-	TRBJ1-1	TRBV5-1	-	TGCGCCAGCAGCTTAGATCCCGGGACAATCGAAGCTTTCTTT	CASSLDPGTIEAFF
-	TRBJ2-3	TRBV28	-	TGTGCCAGCAGGGAGGACTTTTTCACAGATACGCAGTATTTT	CASREDFFTDTQYF
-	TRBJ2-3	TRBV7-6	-	TGTGCCAGCAGCTTTCGGGCAGATACGCAGTATTTT	CASSFRADTQYF
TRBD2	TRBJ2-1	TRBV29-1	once	TGCAGCGTTGAAGATCAGCGTCTAGCGGGAGCGAATGAGCAGTTCTTC	CSVEDQRLAGANEQFF
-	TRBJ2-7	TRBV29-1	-	TGCAGCTTCACCGGGGCCGGGGCCTACGAGCAGTACTTC	CSFTGAGAYEQYF
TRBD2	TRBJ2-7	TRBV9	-	TGTGCCAGCAGCCCTCTCCTGGGGACTAGTCCGCACTACGAGCAGTACTTC	CASSPLLGTSPHYEQYF
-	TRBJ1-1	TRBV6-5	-	TGTGCCAGCAGTTACTCGTCAGGGTCGTTAGCTTTCTTT	CASSYSSGSLAFF
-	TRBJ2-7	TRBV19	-	TGTGCCAGTAGTGCGGGGCTTGGGGGCTACGAGCAGTACTTC	CASSAGLGGYEQYF
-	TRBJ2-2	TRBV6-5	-	TGTGCCAGCAGTTACGGCGGAACCGGGGAGCTGTTTTTT	CASSYGGTGELFF
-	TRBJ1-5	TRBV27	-	TGTGCCAGCAGTTTGACAATTAATCAGCCCCAGCATTTT	CASSLTINQPQHF